Following are 6 T cell receptor beta chains from one sample sequenced in a study of blood T cells in healthy people across ages. Using a J-beta primer mix together with a sample-barcoded 5' primer, a second PCR was run for about 6 to 11 cycles. TCRdb called the 5' RACE reads again in MiXCR, with one record for every CDR3 protein. The repertoire includes about 1.6 million distinct CDR3 sequences, about 31% of them detected once, and over 9% sits in the top ten. Specimen: blood. The receptors come from a woman aged 25 to 39 in good health.

There are a few counts of this clonotype. The chain uses TRBV6-5 and TRBJ2-5; D might be TRBD1 (6 bases). V was trimmed by 5 bases and J by 1 base, leaving 14 bases between them. CDR1 MNHEY and CDR2 SVGAGI come from the germline V gene. The CDR3 covers 15 residues. The CDR3 loop is CASSPSRTVQETQYF. The DNA of the CDR3 is TGTGCCAGCAGTCCATCCCGGACAGTCCAAGAGACCCAGTACTTC.

The chain links TRBV27 to TRBJ2-7; D might be TRBD1 (6 bases). Per germline, CDR1 MNHEY and CDR2 SMNVEV (reference sequence). Trimming shortened V by 5 bases and J by 0 bases, and 11 bases separated the two germline ends. The CDR3 consists of 14 residues. As DNA, the CDR3 is TGTGCCAGCAGTAACAGGGAGAGCTCCTACGAGCAGTACTTC. The encoded protein is CASSNRESSYEQYF.

This clonotype was observed a few times. The chain has TRBV27 and TRBJ2-3, with 9 nucleotides matching TRBD1. Germline V gene lookup returns CDR1 MNHEY and CDR2 SMNVEV (reference sequence). V lost 9 bases and J lost 2; bases outside the gene matches: 9. CDR3 size: 15 residues. For the CDR3, the DNA is TGTGCCAGTGCTCCCGGGACAGGGTCCACAGATACGCAGTATTTT. Translating gives CASAPGTGSTDTQYF.

This clonotype was picked up a small number of times. The rearrangement uses TRBV7-9 and TRBJ2-5, with D maybe TRBD1 (8 bases). Germline V gene lookup returns CDR1 SEHNR and CDR2 FQNEAQ (reference sequence). This CDR3 comprises 15 residues. Trimming shortened V by 5 bases and J by 7 bases, and 20 bases separated the two germline ends. The CDR3 sequence is CASSRRTGSGGTQYF. The CDR3 nucleotides read TGTGCCAGCAGCCGCCGGACAGGGTCGGGGGGGACCCAGTACTTC.

The rearrangement links TRBV30 to TRBJ2-7; D is possibly TRBD2 (7 bases). Trimming shortened V by 6 bases and J by 5 bases, and 20 bases separated the two germline ends. Per germline, CDR1 GTSNPN and CDR2 SVGIG (reference sequence). The CDR3 runs to 14 residues. The CDR3 loop reads CACARGGSPDEQYF. In DNA, the CDR3 is TGTGCCTGCGCAAGGGGGGGATCCCCCGACGAGCAGTACTTC.

This chain links TRBV6-6 with TRBJ2-3, with D unclear. V lost 8 bases, J lost 2 bases, and 17 bases lay in between. This CDR3 contains 15 residues. The germline CDR1 and CDR2 sequences are MNHNY and SVGAGI (reference sequence). The CDR3, as DNA: TGTGCCAGCGGATTTTCGGATATAGTCACAGATACGCAGTATTTT. Amino acids: CASGFSDIVTDTQYF.